The count of the clone carrying this T cell receptor (beta chain) is one. What it recognizes is unknown. CDR3 length equals 13 residues. V shed 3 bases and J 8 bases; nucleotides not matched to a gene: 6. The germline V gene has CDR1 MNHEY and CDR2 SMNVEV (reference sequence). Profiling relied on immunoSEQ multiplex PCR, and the TCRdb table lists in-frame clones only, not all of them. The top ten clones hold around 9% of a sample with about 130,000 clones, 75% to 90% of them seen once. These data belong to a study of cytomegalovirus exposure and HLA in healthy donors. Study context: A subsequent analysis stated that the 90 to 150 validation repertoires were run on the same platform as the roughly 670 first-cohort repertoires.

General study points: CMV antigen specificity was confirmed in vitro for a few CMV-associated chains. The study put 150 to 200 TCR beta chains on its list as cytomegalovirus-associated. The majority of TCR sequences were rare, yet some public TCRs appeared in many donors.

Sequences were obtained from PBMCs. The clonotype comes from a woman in her late teens or twenties in good health and CMV-seropositive. V is TRBV27 and J is TRBJ1-2, with 7 positions matching TRBD1. CDR3 bases: TGTGCCAGCAGTTTGGAGGGGGCGGGAGGCTACACCTTC. Its translation is CASSLEGAGGYTF.